This entry lists 26 T cell receptor beta chains sequenced from one sample in a study of shared clonotypes between healthy human individuals. Assay used: immunoSEQ multiplex PCR; TCRdb lists only in-frame clones, some missing. The sample comprises some 2,000,000 clones, around 95% of which are singletons, and approximately 0.13% rests with the top ten. Sequenced material: naive CD4+ T cells sorted from blood. Stated subset: CD45RA+ positively selected. Source of these receptors: a young man in good health.

The chain is built from TRBV4-1 and TRBJ2-7; 11 positions agree with TRBD2. The V gene's germline CDR1 is MGHRA and CDR2 YSYEKL. This CDR3 has 15 residues. V lost 2 bases to trimming and J lost 0 bases; unmatched junction nucleotides: 0. The CDR3 DNA sequence: TGCGCCAGCAGCCAAACTAGCGGGAGCTCCTACGAGCAGTACTTC. Amino acids: CASSQTSGSSYEQYF.

With regard to this clone: Distinct nucleotide sequences in the sample also encode this CDR3. The chain employs TRBV19 and TRBJ1-1; D not resolved. CDR3 length equals 13 residues. The germline CDR1 and CDR2 sequences are LNHDA and SQIVND (reference sequence). V dropped 3 bases and J dropped 1 base, with 6 bases sitting between them. The CDR3 DNA reads as TGTGCCAGTAGTATCCTCCGGAACACTGAAGCTTTCTTT. Translation gives CASSILRNTEAFF.

This chain uses TRBV5-4 with TRBJ2-1; 7 bases fit TRBD2. In germline, CDR1 is SGHNT, CDR2 YYREEE (reference sequence). There are 15 residues in the CDR3. The trim removed 3 bases at V and 0 bases at J, leaving 3 bases unmatched. In DNA form, the CDR3 reads TGTGCCAGCAGCTCCACTAGCGACTCCTACAATGAGCAGTTCTTC. It codes for CASSSTSDSYNEQFF.

The chain employs TRBV5-4 and TRBJ2-3; TRBD2 matches 10 bases. Germline-derived CDR1 and CDR2 are SGHNT and YYREEE (reference sequence). CDR3 length: 15 amino acids. V lost 4 bases, J lost 4 bases, and 6 bases stayed unmatched. The CDR3 is CASSVSGGAADTQYF. The CDR3 bases are TGTGCCAGCAGCGTGAGCGGGGGGGCCGCAGATACGCAGTATTTT. The full variable domain, with the rest looked up from reference TRBV5-4 and TRBJ2-3, is ETGVTQSPTHLIKTRGQQVTLRCSSQSGHNTVSWYQQALGQGPQFIFQYYREEENGRGNFPPRFSGLQFPNYSSELNVNALELDDSALYLCASSVSGGAADTQYFGPGTRLTVL.

With regard to this clone: The same CDR3 also results from other DNA sequences found in this sample. The genes are TRBV28 and TRBJ1-2; D gene unclear. The V and J ends lost 6 bases and 5 bases respectively, with 10 bases between them. CDR1 is MDHEN, CDR2 SYDVKM, per germline. This CDR3 spans 12 amino acids. The chain's CDR3 is CASSPGGYGYTF. In DNA form, the CDR3 reads TGTGCCAGCAGCCCCGGAGGGTATGGCTACACCTTC.

J is TRBJ1-2 and V is TRBV5-1, with D possibly being TRBD1 (5 bases). Between the trimmed V and J ends, which lost 4 bases and 4 bases, there was a span of 11 bases. This CDR3 spans 13 amino acids. Germline assignment: CDR1 SGHRS and CDR2 YFSETQ. For the CDR3, the DNA is TGCGCCAGCAGCACCGGGGGTAGCTATGGCTACACCTTC. As protein: CASSTGGSYGYTF. The full variable domain, with the rest looked up from reference TRBV5-1 and TRBJ1-2, is KAGVTQTPRYLIKTRGQQVTLSCSPISGHRSVSWYQQTPGQGLQFLFEYFSETQRNKGNFPGRFSGRQFSNSRSEMNVSTLELGDSALYLCASSTGGSYGYTFGSGTRLTVV.

The rearrangement uses TRBV5-4 and TRBJ2-5, with D unresolved. The CDR3 contains 14 residues. V dropped 1 base and J dropped 5 bases, with 12 bases sitting between them. Per the germline V gene, CDR1 is SGHNT and CDR2 is YYREEE (reference sequence). The CDR3 reads CASSLYSFTETQYF. CDR3 nucleotide sequence: TGTGCCAGCAGCTTGTACTCTTTTACGGAGACCCAGTACTTC.

This chain links TRBV10-3 with TRBJ1-5, with a tentative D call TRBD1 (5 bases). Germline loops: CDR1 ENHRY, CDR2 SYGVKD. Trimming removed 11 bases from V and 0 bases from J, with 14 bases in between. This CDR3 is 14 amino acids long. This chain's CDR3 is CASAGGNSNQPQHF. In nucleotides, the CDR3 is TGTGCCTCCGCCGGGGGAAATAGCAATCAGCCCCAGCATTTT.

This clone was counted once. This CDR3 is also generated by other DNA sequences in the sample. This sequence joins TRBV28 and TRBJ2-7; unclear D gene. The CDR3 runs 12 residues. Deletions cut 4 bases from V and 0 bases from J, with 4 bases between. Germline V gene data show CDR1 as MDHEN and CDR2 as SYDVKM. The CDR3 protein is CASSSVSYEQYF. CDR3 coding DNA: TGTGCCAGCAGTTCAGTCTCCTACGAGCAGTACTTC.

The V gene is TRBV2, the J gene TRBJ2-5; D is possibly TRBD1 or TRBD2 (6 bases each). Germline loops: CDR1 SNHLY, CDR2 FYNNEI. The CDR3 spans 14 residues. Trimming removed 7 bases at V and 2 bases at J, with 14 bases between. CDR3 sequence: CASKLWGAQETQYF. CDR3 nucleotides: TGTGCCAGCAAGCTCTGGGGGGCTCAAGAGACCCAGTACTTC.

The chain has TRBV18 and TRBJ2-6; maybe TRBD1 (5 bases). The V gene lost 1 base and the J gene lost 0 bases, with 13 bases spanning the gap. CDR1 KGHSH and CDR2 LQKENI come from the germline V gene. This CDR3 is 18 amino acids long. CDR3: CASSPQFRASSGANVLTF. CDR3 nucleotide sequence: TGTGCCAGCTCACCACAGTTCAGGGCCAGCTCTGGGGCCAACGTCCTGACTTTC. The variable domain in full, with the rest retrieved from reference TRBV18 and TRBJ2-6, is NAGVMQNPRHLVRRRGQEARLRCSPMKGHSHVYWYRQLPEEGLKFMVYLQKENIIDESGMPKERFSAEFPKEGPSILRIQQVVRGDSAAYFCASSPQFRASSGANVLTFGAGSRLTVL.

This chain joins TRBV9 and TRBJ1-1; D is undetermined. The CDR3 contains 14 residues. CDR1 is SGDLS, CDR2 YYNGEE, per germline. Trimming took 4 bases from V and 1 from J, leaving 11 bases between them. The CDR3 DNA sequence: TGTGCCAGCAGCACAAGCCCAACGAACACTGAAGCTTTCTTT. Its protein product is CASSTSPTNTEAFF.

V usage is TRBV5-6 and J usage is TRBJ1-3; D not certain. CDR3 length: 13 amino acids. The germline gives CDR1 SGHDT, CDR2 YYEEEE. V lost 0 bases, J lost 4 bases, and 5 bases lay in between. The CDR3 loop reads CASSLAGGNTIYF. The DNA for the CDR3 is TGTGCCAGCAGCTTGGCGGGGGGAAACACCATATATTTT. Using reference TRBV5-6 and TRBJ1-3 for the parts outside the CDR3, the full variable domain is DAGVTQSPTHLIKTRGQQVTLRCSPKSGHDTVSWYQQALGQGPQFIFQYYEEEERQRGNFPDRFSGHQFPNYSSELNVNALLLGDSALYLCASSLAGGNTIYFGEGSWLTVV.

Written as DNA, the CDR3 is TGTGCCAGCAGCCCTGGACAGGGCGACACCGGGGAGCTGTTTTTT. Translated: CASSPGQGDTGELFF. V and J are TRBV5-4 and TRBJ2-2, with 8 nucleotides matching TRBD1. This CDR3 comprises 15 residues. CDR1 is SGHNT, CDR2 YYREEE, per germline (reference sequence). Unmatched junction bases numbered 5, after V lost 4 bases and J lost 3 bases.

J is TRBJ1-2 and V is TRBV5-4; 9 bases map to TRBD1. This CDR3 comprises 15 residues. The germline gives CDR1 SGHNT, CDR2 YYREEE (reference sequence). V trimming: 4 bases; J trimming: 6 bases; junction bases outside the gene matches: 10. CDR3 loop: CASSPDLTGGDGYTF. Written as DNA, the CDR3 is TGTGCCAGCAGCCCCGACCTGACAGGGGGAGATGGCTACACCTTC.

The rearrangement links TRBV5-1 to TRBJ2-5, with D perhaps TRBD2 (5 bases). V gave up 4 bases and J gave up 0 bases, with 16 bases separating them. The CDR3 is 16 amino acids. Per the germline V gene, CDR1 is SGHRS and CDR2 is YFSETQ. CDR3 nucleotide sequence: TGCGCCAGCAGCCGCTCCGGGGTACTGTACCAAGAGACCCAGTACTTC. It translates to CASSRSGVLYQETQYF.

V gene TRBV10-2 combines with J gene TRBJ1-6, with D tentatively TRBD1 (5 bases). The CDR3 extends over 15 amino acids. V lost 7 bases to trimming and J lost 11 bases, with 21 bases between them. In germline, CDR1 is WSHSY, CDR2 SAAADI. As DNA, the CDR3 is TGCGCCAGCAACCTCCTCGGGGCTGCGGGTCCACCCCTCCACTTT. Amino acid sequence: CASNLLGAAGPPLHF.

The J gene is TRBJ2-7, the V gene TRBV5-1, with TRBD1 matching 8 bases. CDR1 SGHRS and CDR2 YFSETQ come from the germline V gene. V lost 0 bases to trimming and J lost 2 bases; unmatched junction nucleotides: 10. The CDR3 spans 17 residues. The CDR3, as DNA: TGCGCCAGCAGCTTGGCTTTTCTAGGGACAGGAGCCTACGAGCAGTACTTC. Its translation is CASSLAFLGTGAYEQYF.

The chain links TRBV27 to TRBJ2-3, with 8 bases lining up with TRBD2. V shed 3 bases, J shed 6 bases, and the junction held 8 bases outside the gene matches. The CDR3 sequence is 15 residues long. Germline V gives CDR1 MNHEY, CDR2 SMNVEV (reference sequence). The CDR3 is CASSFYGRAEDTQYF. The CDR3 DNA reads TGTGCCAGCAGTTTTTACGGGAGGGCCGAGGATACGCAGTATTTT.

The V and J genes are TRBV5-1 and TRBJ2-7; D is perhaps TRBD1 (6 bases). Germline CDR1 SGHRS, CDR2 YFSETQ. CDR3 length equals 14 residues. The V and J ends lost 4 bases and 2 bases respectively, with 13 bases between them. CDR3 residues: CASSPWTAAYEQYF. The CDR3 DNA follows: TGCGCCAGCAGCCCGTGGACAGCAGCCTACGAGCAGTACTTC.

The chain employs TRBV7-9 and TRBJ2-1; either TRBD1 or TRBD2 may fit D (5 bases each). The CDR3 length is 14 residues. Trimming stripped 5 bases from V and 8 bases from J, with 16 bases between. The germline V gene encodes CDR1 SEHNR and CDR2 FQNEAQ (reference sequence). This chain's CDR3 is CASSTRDPTHEQFF. In DNA form, the CDR3 reads TGTGCCAGCAGCACCCGGGACCCTACCCATGAGCAGTTCTTC.

This chain connects TRBV10-2 to TRBJ2-7; TRBD2 matches 11 bases. Trimming removed 0 bases from V and 6 bases from J; junction bases left unmatched: 13. The CDR3 contains 18 residues. Germline V gives CDR1 WSHSY, CDR2 SAAADI. In DNA form, the CDR3 reads TGCGCCAGCAGTGAGTCGTACCCAGGACTAGCGGGCACGTCCGAGCAGTACTTC. This sequence encodes CASSESYPGLAGTSEQYF.

J is TRBJ2-1 and V is TRBV6-1; D is ambiguous. Germline V lookup: CDR1 MNHNS, CDR2 SASEGT. V dropped 7 bases and J dropped 4 bases, with 8 bases sitting between them. CDR3 length: 12 residues. The CDR3, as DNA: TGTGCCAGCAACACAGCGTACAATGAGCAGTTCTTC. Translation: CASNTAYNEQFF.

The V call is TRBV6-1, the J call TRBJ2-4; D remains unclear. The CDR3 extends over 13 amino acids. V was trimmed by 1 base and J by 10 bases, leaving 11 bases between them. CDR1 MNHNS and CDR2 SASEGT come from the germline V gene. CDR3 amino acids: CASSEGLVRIQYF. In DNA, the CDR3 is TGTGCCAGCAGTGAAGGCCTCGTCAGGATTCAGTACTTC.

The V call is TRBV6-1, the J call TRBJ1-4; D uncertain. Deletions cut 4 bases from V and 0 bases from J, with 6 bases between. The germline V gene has CDR1 MNHNS and CDR2 SASEGT. The length of the CDR3 is 14 residues. CDR3 residues: CASSVRPTNEKLFF. In DNA form, the CDR3 reads TGTGCCAGCAGTGTCAGGCCAACTAATGAAAAACTGTTTTTT.

The chain employs TRBV5-1 and TRBJ2-5; TRBD1 aligns across 12 bases. This CDR3 contains 15 residues. Germline CDR1 SGHRS, CDR2 YFSETQ. V lost 4 bases and J lost 3; bases outside the gene matches: 4. DNA of the CDR3: TGCGCCAGCAGCGGTGGGACAGGGGGCAAAGAGACCCAGTACTTC. Translating gives CASSGGTGGKETQYF.